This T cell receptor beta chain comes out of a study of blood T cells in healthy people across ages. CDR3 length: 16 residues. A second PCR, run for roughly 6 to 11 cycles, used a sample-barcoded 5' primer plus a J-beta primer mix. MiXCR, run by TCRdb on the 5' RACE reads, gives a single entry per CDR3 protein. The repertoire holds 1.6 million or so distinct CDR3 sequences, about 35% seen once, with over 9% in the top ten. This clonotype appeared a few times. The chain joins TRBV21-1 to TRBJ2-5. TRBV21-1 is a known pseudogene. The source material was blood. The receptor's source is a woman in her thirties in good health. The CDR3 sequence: CASSKEGWEGQETQYF. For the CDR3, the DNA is TGTGCCAGCAGCAAAGAGGGTTGGGAAGGCCAAGAGACCCAGTACTTC.